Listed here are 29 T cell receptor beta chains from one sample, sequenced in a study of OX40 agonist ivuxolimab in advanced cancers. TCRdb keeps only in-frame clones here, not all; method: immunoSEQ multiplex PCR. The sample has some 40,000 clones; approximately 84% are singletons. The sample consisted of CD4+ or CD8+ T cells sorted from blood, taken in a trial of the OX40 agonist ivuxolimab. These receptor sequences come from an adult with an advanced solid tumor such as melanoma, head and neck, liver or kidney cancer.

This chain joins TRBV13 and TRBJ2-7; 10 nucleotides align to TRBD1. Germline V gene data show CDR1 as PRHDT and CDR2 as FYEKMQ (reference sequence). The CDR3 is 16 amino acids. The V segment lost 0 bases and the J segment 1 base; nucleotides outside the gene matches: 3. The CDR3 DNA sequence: TGTGCCAGCAGCTTAGGCGGGACAGGGGATTCCTACGAGCAGTACTTC. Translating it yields CASSLGGTGDSYEQYF.

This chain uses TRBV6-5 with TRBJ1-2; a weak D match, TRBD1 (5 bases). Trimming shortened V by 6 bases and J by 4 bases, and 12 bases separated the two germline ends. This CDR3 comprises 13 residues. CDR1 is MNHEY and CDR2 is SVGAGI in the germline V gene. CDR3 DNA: TGTGCCAGCAGACTGACAGATTTCTATGGCTACACCTTC. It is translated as CASRLTDFYGYTF.

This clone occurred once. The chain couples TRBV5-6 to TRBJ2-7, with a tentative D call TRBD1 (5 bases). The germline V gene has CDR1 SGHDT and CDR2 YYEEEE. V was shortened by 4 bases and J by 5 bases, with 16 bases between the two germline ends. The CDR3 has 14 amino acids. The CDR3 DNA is TGTGCCAGCAGCCCAGGGTCCATCTTAGACGAGCAGTACTTC. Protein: CASSPGSILDEQYF.

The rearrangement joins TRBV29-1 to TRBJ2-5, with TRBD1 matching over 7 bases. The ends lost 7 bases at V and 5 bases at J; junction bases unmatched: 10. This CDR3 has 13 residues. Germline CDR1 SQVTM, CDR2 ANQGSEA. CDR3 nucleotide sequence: TGCAGCGCAGTCCAGGGGGTCGGGGAGACCCAGTACTTC. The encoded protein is CSAVQGVGETQYF.

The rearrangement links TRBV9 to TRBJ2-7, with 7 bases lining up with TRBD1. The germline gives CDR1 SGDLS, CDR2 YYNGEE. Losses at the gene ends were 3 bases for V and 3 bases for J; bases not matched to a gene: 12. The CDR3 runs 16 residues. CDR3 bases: TGTGCCAGCAGCGCCGATGGGGGACAGTTAGGCTACGAGCAGTACTTC. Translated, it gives CASSADGGQLGYEQYF.

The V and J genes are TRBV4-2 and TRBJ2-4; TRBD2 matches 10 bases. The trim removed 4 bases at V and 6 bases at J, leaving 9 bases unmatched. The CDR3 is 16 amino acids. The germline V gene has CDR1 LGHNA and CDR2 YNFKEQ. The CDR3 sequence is CASSPSGGADGNIQYF. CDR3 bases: TGTGCCAGCAGCCCCAGCGGGGGGGCGGATGGAAACATTCAGTACTTC.

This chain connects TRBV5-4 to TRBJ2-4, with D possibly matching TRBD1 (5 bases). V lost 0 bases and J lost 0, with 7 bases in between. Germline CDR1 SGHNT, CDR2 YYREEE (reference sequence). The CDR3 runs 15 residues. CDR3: CASSLEGVAKNIQYF. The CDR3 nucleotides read TGTGCCAGCAGCTTGGAAGGGGTAGCCAAAAACATTCAGTACTTC.

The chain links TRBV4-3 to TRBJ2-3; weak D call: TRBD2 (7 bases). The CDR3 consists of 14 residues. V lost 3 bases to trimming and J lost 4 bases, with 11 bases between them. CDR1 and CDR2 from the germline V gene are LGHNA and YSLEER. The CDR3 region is CASSQGGGADTQYF. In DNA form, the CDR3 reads TGCGCCAGCAGCCAGGGGGGGGGCGCAGATACGCAGTATTTT.

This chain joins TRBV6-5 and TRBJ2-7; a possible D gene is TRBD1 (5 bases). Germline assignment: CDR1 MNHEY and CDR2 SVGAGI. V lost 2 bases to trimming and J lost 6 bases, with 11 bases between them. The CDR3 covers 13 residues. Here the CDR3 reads CASSYASRVEQYF. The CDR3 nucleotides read TGTGCCAGCAGTTACGCCTCCAGGGTCGAGCAGTACTTC.

The CDR3 DNA sequence: TGTGCCACCAGCAGAGATCGGGGGACAGGGTGGTGGCACACTGAAGCTTTCTTT. This translates into CATSRDRGTGWWHTEAFF. V is TRBV15 and J is TRBJ1-1; TRBD1 agrees at 9 bases. V trimming: 0 bases; J trimming: 3 bases; junction bases outside the gene matches: 11. The CDR3 is made up of 18 amino acids. The germline gives CDR1 LNHNV, CDR2 YYDKDF (reference sequence).

CDR3 region: CASSMQGVGANVLTF. CDR3 coding DNA: TGTGCCAGCAGCATGCAGGGGGTGGGGGCCAACGTCCTGACTTTC. The V and J genes are TRBV11-3 and TRBJ2-6, with TRBD1 matching 7 bases. The J segment lost 4 bases and the V segment lost 5 bases, leaving 5 bases of the junction unmatched. In germline, CDR1 is SGHNT, CDR2 YENEEA. There are 15 residues in the CDR3.

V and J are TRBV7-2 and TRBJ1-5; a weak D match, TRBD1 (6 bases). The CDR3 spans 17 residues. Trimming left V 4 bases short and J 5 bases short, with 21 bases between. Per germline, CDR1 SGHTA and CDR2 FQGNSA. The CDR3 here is CASSSPGKEGGHQPQHF. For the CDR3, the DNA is TGTGCCAGCAGCTCTCCGGGCAAAGAGGGGGGACATCAGCCCCAGCATTTT.

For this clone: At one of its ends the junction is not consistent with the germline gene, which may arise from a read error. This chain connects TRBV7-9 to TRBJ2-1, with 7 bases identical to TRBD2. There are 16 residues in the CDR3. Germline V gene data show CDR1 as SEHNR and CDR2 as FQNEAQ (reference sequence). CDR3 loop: CASSVATGLTGNEQFF. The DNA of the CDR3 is TGTGCCAGCAGCGTAGCCACGGGACTAACCGGCAATGAGCAGTTCTTC.

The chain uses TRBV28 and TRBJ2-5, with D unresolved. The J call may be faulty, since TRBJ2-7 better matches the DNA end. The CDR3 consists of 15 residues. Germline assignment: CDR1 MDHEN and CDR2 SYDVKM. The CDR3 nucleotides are TGTGCCAGCACTCAGACCGCCGGAAACTCCTACGAGCAGTACTTC. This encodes CASTQTAGNSYEQYF.

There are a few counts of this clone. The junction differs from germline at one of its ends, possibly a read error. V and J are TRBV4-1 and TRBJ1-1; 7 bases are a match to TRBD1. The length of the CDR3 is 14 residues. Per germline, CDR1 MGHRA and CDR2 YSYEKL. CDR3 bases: TGCGCCAGCAGCCAGGAACAGGGGAACCCTGAAGCTTTCTTT. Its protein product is CASSQEQGNPEAFF.

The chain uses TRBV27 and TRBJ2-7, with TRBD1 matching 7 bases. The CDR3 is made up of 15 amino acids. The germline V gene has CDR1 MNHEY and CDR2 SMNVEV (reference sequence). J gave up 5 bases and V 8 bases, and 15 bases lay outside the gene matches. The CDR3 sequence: CASGFLGQSPHEQYF. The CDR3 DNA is TGTGCCAGCGGCTTTCTGGGACAGTCTCCCCACGAGCAGTACTTC.

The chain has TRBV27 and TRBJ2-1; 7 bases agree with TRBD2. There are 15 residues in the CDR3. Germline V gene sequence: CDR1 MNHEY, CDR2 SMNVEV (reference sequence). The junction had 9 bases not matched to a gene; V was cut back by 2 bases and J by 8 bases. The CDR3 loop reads CASSLEPAGSDEQFF. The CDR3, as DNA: TGTGCCAGCAGTTTAGAGCCAGCGGGAAGCGATGAGCAGTTCTTC.

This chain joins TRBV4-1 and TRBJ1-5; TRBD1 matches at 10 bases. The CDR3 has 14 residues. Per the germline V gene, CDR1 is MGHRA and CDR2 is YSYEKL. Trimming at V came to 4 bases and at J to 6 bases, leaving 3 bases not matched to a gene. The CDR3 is CASSRGQGVQPQHF. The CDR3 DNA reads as TGCGCCAGCAGCCGCGGACAGGGGGTTCAGCCCCAGCATTTT.

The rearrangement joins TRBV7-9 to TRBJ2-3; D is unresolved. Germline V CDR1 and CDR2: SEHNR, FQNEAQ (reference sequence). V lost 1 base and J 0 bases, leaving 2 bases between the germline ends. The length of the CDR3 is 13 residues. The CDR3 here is CASSLDSTDTQYF. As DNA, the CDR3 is TGTGCCAGCAGCTTAGACAGCACAGATACGCAGTATTTT.

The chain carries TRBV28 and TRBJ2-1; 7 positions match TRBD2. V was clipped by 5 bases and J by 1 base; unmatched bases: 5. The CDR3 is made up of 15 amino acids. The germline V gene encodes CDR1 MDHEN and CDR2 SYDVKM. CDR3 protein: CASSPYSGSYNEQFF. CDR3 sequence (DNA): TGTGCCAGCAGTCCCTATAGCGGGTCCTACAATGAGCAGTTCTTC.

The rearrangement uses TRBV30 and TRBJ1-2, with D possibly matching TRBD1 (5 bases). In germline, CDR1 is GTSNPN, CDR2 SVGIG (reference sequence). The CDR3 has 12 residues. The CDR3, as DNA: TGTCCCCCCGAACGGGGGGAATATGGCTACACCTTC. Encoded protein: CPPERGEYGYTF.

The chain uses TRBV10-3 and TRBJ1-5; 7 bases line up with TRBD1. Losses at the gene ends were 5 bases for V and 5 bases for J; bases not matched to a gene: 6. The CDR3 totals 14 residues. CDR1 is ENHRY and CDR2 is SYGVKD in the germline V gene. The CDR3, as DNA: TGTGCCATCAGTCAGGGGGACGGGGATCAGCCCCAGCATTTT. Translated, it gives CAISQGDGDQPQHF.

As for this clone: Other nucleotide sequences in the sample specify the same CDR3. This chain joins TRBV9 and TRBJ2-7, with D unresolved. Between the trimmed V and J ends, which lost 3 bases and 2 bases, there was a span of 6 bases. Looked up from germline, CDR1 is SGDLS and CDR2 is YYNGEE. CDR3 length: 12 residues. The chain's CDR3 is CASSGDTYEQYF. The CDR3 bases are TGTGCCAGCAGCGGGGATACCTACGAGCAGTACTTC.

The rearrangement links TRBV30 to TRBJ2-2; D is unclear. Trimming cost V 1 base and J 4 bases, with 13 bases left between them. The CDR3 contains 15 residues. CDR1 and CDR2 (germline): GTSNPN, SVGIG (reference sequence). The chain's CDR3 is CAWSEAPETTGELFF. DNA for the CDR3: TGTGCCTGGAGTGAGGCACCTGAGACCACCGGGGAGCTGTTTTTT.

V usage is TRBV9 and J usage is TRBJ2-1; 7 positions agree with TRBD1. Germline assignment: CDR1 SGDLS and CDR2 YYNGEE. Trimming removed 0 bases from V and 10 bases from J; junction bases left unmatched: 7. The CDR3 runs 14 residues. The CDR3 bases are TGTGCCAGCAGCGTAGGAACAGGGGTTGGGGAGCAGTTCTTC. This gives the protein CASSVGTGVGEQFF.

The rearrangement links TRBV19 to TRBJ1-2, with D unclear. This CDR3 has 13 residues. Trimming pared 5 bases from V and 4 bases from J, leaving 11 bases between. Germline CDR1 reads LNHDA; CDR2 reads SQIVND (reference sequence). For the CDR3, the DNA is TGTGCCAGTAGTGTGGTATCCTTCTATGGCTACACCTTC. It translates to CASSVVSFYGYTF.

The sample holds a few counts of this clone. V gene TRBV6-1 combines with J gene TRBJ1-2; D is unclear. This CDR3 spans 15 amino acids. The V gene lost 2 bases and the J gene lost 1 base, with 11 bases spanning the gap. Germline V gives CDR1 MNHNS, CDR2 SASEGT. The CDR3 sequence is CASSEWAASNYGYTF. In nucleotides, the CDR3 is TGTGCCAGCAGTGAATGGGCAGCGAGTAACTATGGCTACACCTTC.

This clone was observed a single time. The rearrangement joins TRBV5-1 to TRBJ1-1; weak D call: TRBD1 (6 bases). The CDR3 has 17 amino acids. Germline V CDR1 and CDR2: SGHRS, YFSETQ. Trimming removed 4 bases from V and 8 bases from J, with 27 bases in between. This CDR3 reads CASSIDQGQTTETEAFF. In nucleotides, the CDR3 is TGCGCCAGCAGCATCGACCAGGGGCAAACCACTGAGACGGAAGCTTTCTTT.

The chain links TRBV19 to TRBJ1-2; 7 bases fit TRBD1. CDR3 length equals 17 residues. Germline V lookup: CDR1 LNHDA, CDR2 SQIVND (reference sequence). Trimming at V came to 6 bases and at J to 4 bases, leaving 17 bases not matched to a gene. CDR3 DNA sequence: TGTGCCAGTAGCAACCTACCCACCTCGGGACAGACCTATGGCTACACCTTC. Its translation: CASSNLPTSGQTYGYTF.